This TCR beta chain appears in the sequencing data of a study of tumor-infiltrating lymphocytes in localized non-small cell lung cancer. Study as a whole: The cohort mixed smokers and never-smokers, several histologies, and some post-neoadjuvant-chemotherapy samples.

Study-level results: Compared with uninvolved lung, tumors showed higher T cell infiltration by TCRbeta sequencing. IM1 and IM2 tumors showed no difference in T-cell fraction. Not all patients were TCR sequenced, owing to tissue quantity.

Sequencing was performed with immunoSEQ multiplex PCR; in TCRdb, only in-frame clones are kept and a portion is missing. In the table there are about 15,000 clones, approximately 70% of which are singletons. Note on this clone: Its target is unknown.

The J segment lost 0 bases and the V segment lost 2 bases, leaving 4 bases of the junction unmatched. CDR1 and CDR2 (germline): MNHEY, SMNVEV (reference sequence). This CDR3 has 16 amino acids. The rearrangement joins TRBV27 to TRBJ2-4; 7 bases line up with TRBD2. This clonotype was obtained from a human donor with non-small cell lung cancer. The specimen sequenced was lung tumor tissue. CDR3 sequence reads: CASSLGLAVAKNIQYF. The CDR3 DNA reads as TGTGCCAGCAGTTTAGGCCTAGCGGTAGCCAAAAACATTCAGTACTTC.